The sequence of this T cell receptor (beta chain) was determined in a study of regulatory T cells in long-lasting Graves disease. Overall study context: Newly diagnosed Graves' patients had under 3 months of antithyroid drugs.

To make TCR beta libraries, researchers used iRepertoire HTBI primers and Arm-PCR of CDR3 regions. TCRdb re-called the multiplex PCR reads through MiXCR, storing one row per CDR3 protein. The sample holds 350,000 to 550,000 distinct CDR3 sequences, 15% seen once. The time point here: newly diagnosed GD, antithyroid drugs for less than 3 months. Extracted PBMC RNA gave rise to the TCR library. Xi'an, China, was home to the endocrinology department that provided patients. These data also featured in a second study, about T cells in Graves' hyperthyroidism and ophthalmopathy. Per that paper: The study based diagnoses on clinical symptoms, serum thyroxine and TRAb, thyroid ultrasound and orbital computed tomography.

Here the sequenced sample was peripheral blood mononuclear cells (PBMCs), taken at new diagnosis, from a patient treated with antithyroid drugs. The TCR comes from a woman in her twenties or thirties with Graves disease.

This CDR3 reads CASSDPPLAGMRRTDTQYF. The DNA for the CDR3 is TGTGCCAGCAGTGATCCTCCACTAGCGGGAATGCGGCGCACAGATACGCAGTATTTT. V usage is TRBV6-4 and J usage is TRBJ2-3, with 10 bases fitting TRBD2. The CDR3 has 19 residues. The junction had 13 bases not matched to a gene; V was cut back by 3 bases and J by 1 base. Per germline, CDR1 MRHNA and CDR2 SNTAGT.